The 18 T cell receptor beta chains presented below share a single source sample, sequenced in a study of spatial heterogeneity in lung cancer (dated by TCRdb to the late 2010s). The library was built by means of 5' RACE. This sample was sequenced with a NextSeq 500. TCRdb redid the processing of the public reads, applying fastp at Q25 and MiXCR, and retained in-frame beta chains. A single entry per CDR3 protein holds the most common genes and DNA from its merged rows. The sample data list approximately 93,000 distinct CDR3 sequences, and 15% to 20% of these were observed just once. The ten largest make up roughly a fifth of the sample. The time point label corresponds to: blood at routine non-recurrence follow-up after resection. The sample in question was PBMCs, obtained at follow-up. All receptors come from a male donor with early-stage non-small cell lung cancer.

CDR3 DNA sequence: TGCGCCAGCAGCCCAGGACAGGGCGCGAACACCGGGGAGCTGTTTTTT. It specifies CASSPGQGANTGELFF. The chain couples TRBV5-1 to TRBJ2-2, with 8 bases that match TRBD1. The CDR3 is 16 residues long. V lost 4 bases and J lost 0; bases outside the gene matches: 5. Germline lookup yields CDR1 SGHRS and CDR2 YFSETQ.

The chain combines TRBV6-6 with TRBJ2-5; tentative D call: TRBD2 (5 bases). CDR1 and CDR2 (germline): MNHNY, SVGAGI (reference sequence). The V end lost 6 bases, the J end lost 0 bases, and 14 bases lay between the germline ends. The CDR3 is made up of 15 amino acids. The CDR3 DNA sequence: TGTGCCAGCAGCAAACCGGGAACTTACCAAGAGACCCAGTACTTC. Translated, it gives CASSKPGTYQETQYF.

The J gene is TRBJ2-2, the V gene TRBV2; TRBD2 matches 7 bases. With V trimmed by 7 bases and J by 4 bases, 3 bases remained unmatched. This CDR3 is built from 13 residues. Germline CDR1 reads SNHLY; CDR2 reads FYNNEI. DNA for the CDR3: TGTGCCAGCATGGGGGGGATCACCGGGGAGCTGTTTTTT. Its protein product is CASMGGITGELFF.

This clonotype was recorded a few times. The chain is built from TRBV7-9 and TRBJ2-4; D call uncertain. From germline, CDR1 is SEHNR and CDR2 FQNEAQ (reference sequence). This CDR3 has 11 residues. V was clipped by 8 bases and J by 11 bases, with 13 bases between them. CDR3 nucleotides: TGTGCCAGCGGGGTTCAGGCTTTTCAGTACTTC. Translation: CASGVQAFQYF.

The chain has TRBV14 and TRBJ2-7, with a tentative D call TRBD1 (6 bases). V was clipped by 8 bases and J by 6 bases, with 17 bases between them. The CDR3 is 13 residues long. CDR1 is SGHDN, CDR2 FVKESK, per germline. CDR3 residues: CASSATGPGEQYF. CDR3 sequence (DNA): TGTGCCAGCTCCGCGACAGGCCCGGGCGAGCAGTACTTC.

This clonotype came up a few times. V gene TRBV3-1 combines with J gene TRBJ1-2, with a tentative D call TRBD1 (5 bases). Germline loops: CDR1 LGHDT, CDR2 YNNKEL (reference sequence). The CDR3 has 15 amino acids. V was cut by 1 base and J by 4 bases, with 13 bases left in between. The CDR3 region is CASSQGTGLIYGYTF. The CDR3 DNA follows: TGTGCCAGCAGCCAAGGCACGGGACTGATCTATGGCTACACCTTC.

The gene calls are TRBV7-2 and TRBJ2-1; possibly TRBD2 for D (6 bases). This CDR3 has 12 residues. Trimming stripped 8 bases from V and 9 bases from J, with 14 bases between. Per germline, CDR1 SGHTA and CDR2 FQGNSA. CDR3 nucleotide sequence: TGTGCCAGCCTTCGGGAGACGGGTGAGCAGTTCTTC. It specifies CASLRETGEQFF.

The rearrangement links TRBV29-1 to TRBJ2-2; D is possibly TRBD1 or TRBD2 (5 bases each). This CDR3 is 13 amino acids long. V gave up 6 bases and J gave up 5 bases, with 13 bases separating them. Germline values: CDR1 SQVTM, CDR2 ANQGSEA. The CDR3 DNA sequence: TGCAGCGTCAAGGGTGGGGGAACCGGGGAGCTGTTTTTT. This translates into CSVKGGGTGELFF.

This chain uses TRBV2 with TRBJ2-3; possible D gene TRBD2, 6 bases. The V gene's germline CDR1 is SNHLY and CDR2 FYNNEI. The CDR3 consists of 15 residues. Trimming took 3 bases from V and 3 from J, leaving 13 bases between them. CDR3 in amino acids: CASSEDRGKTDTQYF. In DNA, the CDR3 is TGTGCCAGCAGTGAGGACCGCGGGAAGACAGATACGCAGTATTTT.

This clonotype has more than one count but fewer than ten. The chain is built from TRBV20-1 and TRBJ2-1; TRBD1 agrees at 7 bases. After removal of 4 bases from V and 0 bases from J, the junction contained 0 bases not matched to a gene. Germline CDR1 is DFQATT and CDR2 is SNEGSKA (reference sequence). The CDR3 loop spans 13 amino acids. CDR3 nucleotide sequence: TGCAGTGCTACAGGGGGCTCCTACAATGAGCAGTTCTTC. Amino acid sequence: CSATGGSYNEQFF.

V is TRBV20-1 and J is TRBJ1-5; D might be TRBD1 (6 bases). CDR3 length equals 13 residues. V lost 5 bases and J 0 bases, leaving 8 bases between the germline ends. Germline CDR1 reads DFQATT; CDR2 reads SNEGSKA (reference sequence). Written as DNA, the CDR3 is TGCAGTGCTGTCAGGGGTAGCAATCAGCCCCAGCATTTT. This gives the protein CSAVRGSNQPQHF.

The rearrangement links TRBV11-1 to TRBJ1-6; D is ambiguous. Germline V gives CDR1 SGHAT, CDR2 FQDESV (reference sequence). The CDR3 is made up of 15 amino acids. With 1 base removed from V and 5 bases from J, the gap between germline ends came to 9 bases. The CDR3 protein is CASSLESGNNSPLHF. CDR3 nucleotides: TGTGCCAGCAGCTTAGAGAGCGGAAATAATTCACCCCTCCACTTT.

The chain employs TRBV3-1 and TRBJ1-2, with D perhaps TRBD1 (6 bases). Trimming left V 3 bases short and J 8 bases short, with 13 bases between. The germline gives CDR1 LGHDT, CDR2 YNNKEL (reference sequence). The CDR3 is made up of 13 amino acids. The CDR3 bases are TGTGCCAGCAGCCACCCCGGACAGCTGGGCTACACCTTC. Amino acids: CASSHPGQLGYTF.

This clonotype was counted at least ten times. The chain is built from TRBV7-2 and TRBJ2-1; 9 bases match TRBD2. V was clipped by 2 bases and J by 1 base; unmatched bases: 9. This CDR3 spans 18 amino acids. Germline assignment: CDR1 SGHTA and CDR2 FQGNSA. CDR3 sequence reads: CASSLLPTSGPSYNEQFF. Written as DNA, the CDR3 is TGTGCCAGCAGCTTACTCCCTACTAGCGGGCCTTCCTACAATGAGCAGTTCTTC.

This chain connects TRBV6-6 to TRBJ1-1; unclear D gene. The V gene lost 5 bases and the J gene lost 1 base, with 8 bases spanning the gap. The CDR3 length is 13 residues. CDR1 MNHNY and CDR2 SVGAGI come from the germline V gene (reference sequence). This CDR3 is CASSTYTNTEAFF. In nucleotides, the CDR3 is TGTGCCAGCAGTACCTATACGAACACTGAAGCTTTCTTT.

This clonotype was observed at least ten times. The chain has TRBV28 and TRBJ2-7; TRBD2 aligns across 8 bases. The CDR3 is 14 residues long. Trimming removed 4 bases from V and 1 base from J; junction bases left unmatched: 3. Per the germline V gene, CDR1 is MDHEN and CDR2 is SYDVKM. DNA for the CDR3: TGTGCCAGCAGTTCCGGCGGGAGGTCCTACGAGCAGTACTTC. Its protein product is CASSSGGRSYEQYF.

This clonotype was seen at least ten times. The gene calls are TRBV19 and TRBJ1-2, with TRBD1 matching 11 bases. V lost 5 bases to trimming and J lost 4 bases; unmatched junction nucleotides: 12. The germline CDR1 and CDR2 sequences are LNHDA and SQIVND (reference sequence). CDR3 length: 17 residues. CDR3 sequence reads: CASSPEGQGARVYGYTF. The CDR3 DNA is TGTGCCAGTAGTCCTGAAGGACAGGGGGCGCGAGTCTATGGCTACACCTTC.

The rearrangement uses TRBV4-3 and TRBJ2-1; possible D gene TRBD1, 6 bases. Between the trimmed V and J ends, which lost 1 base and 6 bases, there was a span of 13 bases. This CDR3 has 15 amino acids. Germline loops: CDR1 LGHNA, CDR2 YSLEER. The CDR3 DNA follows: TGCGCCAGCAGCCAAGCGCAGACAGGCGGCAATGAGCAGTTCTTC. It encodes CASSQAQTGGNEQFF.